This TCR beta chain was recovered during a study of cytomegalovirus exposure and HLA in healthy donors. Study context: From HLA-typed donors, an early data release held tens of millions of unique TCRs. When about 400 donors were genotyped, just over 80% of them were found to fall in the Caucasian-associated ancestry cluster.

It was with 60 Vbeta and 13 Jbeta primers that the PCR ran. Produced via immunoSEQ multiplex PCR; TCRdb's table is partial and in-frame only. The record lists about 37,000 clones, of which the ten most abundant hold 5.5% to 6%. The CDR3 is made up of 14 amino acids. The germline CDR1 and CDR2 sequences are SEHNR and FQNEAQ (reference sequence). Trimming pared 4 bases from V and 2 bases from J, leaving 11 bases between. Details on this clone: Its cognate antigen is unknown.

Study outcomes and limitations: V- and J-gene trimming of TCR beta was linked (in a later analysis) to a missense DCLRE1C variant. Highly shared variants forming one cluster were likely a sequencing artifact.

Specimen: PBMCs. This clonotype was obtained from a human donor in good health. The chain carries TRBV7-9 and TRBJ1-1; D gene uncertain. In nucleotides, the CDR3 is TGTGCCAGCAGCTGGAGGACGGAAAACACTGAAGCTTTCTTT. Its protein product is CASSWRTENTEAFF.